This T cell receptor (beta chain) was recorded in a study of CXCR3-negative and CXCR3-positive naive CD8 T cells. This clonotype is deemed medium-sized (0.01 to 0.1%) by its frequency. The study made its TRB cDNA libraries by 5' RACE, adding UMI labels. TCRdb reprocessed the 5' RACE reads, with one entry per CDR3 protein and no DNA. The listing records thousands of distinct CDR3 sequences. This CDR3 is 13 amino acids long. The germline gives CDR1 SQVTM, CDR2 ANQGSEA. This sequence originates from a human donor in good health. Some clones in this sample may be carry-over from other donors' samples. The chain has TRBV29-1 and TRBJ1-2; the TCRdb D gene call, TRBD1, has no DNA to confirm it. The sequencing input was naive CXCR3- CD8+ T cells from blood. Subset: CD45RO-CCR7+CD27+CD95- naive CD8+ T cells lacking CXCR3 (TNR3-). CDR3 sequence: CSVPGDSNYGYTF.